This is a list of T cell receptor beta chains from one sample in a study of CD8 T cells in ankylosing spondylitis. TCRdb ran MiXCR on the 5' RACE reads and lists one entry per CDR3 protein. The data hold 55,000 or so distinct CDR3 sequences, with roughly 7.4% observed a single time. The specimen was blood, either unsorted or a sorted T cell fraction (not recorded which). These receptor sequences come from a female donor with ankylosing spondylitis or in good health (not recorded which). Each CDR3 is given with its conserved first and last residue. The D gene is left open where the match is weak. Some rows have no size entry. The others give once, few or many, or a class for an expanded clone.

D gene,J gene,V gene,clone size,CDR3 DNA,CDR3 protein
NA,TRBJ1-2,TRBV7-2,few,TGTGCCAGCAGCTTAGTTGGACCCTCCAACTATGGCTACACCTTC,CASSLVGPSNYGYTF
TRBD1,TRBJ2-1,TRBV19,many,TGTGCCAGTAGTATCCCCGGGACAGGTATCAATGAGCAGTTCTTC,CASSIPGTGINEQFF
NA,TRBJ2-2,TRBV20-1,many,TGCAGTGCTATTACTAAACCGAACACCGGGGAGCTGTTTTTT,CSAITKPNTGELFF
TRBD2,TRBJ2-2,TRBV20-1,few,TGCAGTGCCCGCCTAGCGGGGGCCCCCACCGGGGAGCTGTTTTTT,CSARLAGAPTGELFF
NA,TRBJ1-2,TRBV4-3,many,TGCGCCAGCAGCCAATCGGAAGGGGACGGCTACACCTTC,CASSQSEGDGYTF
NA,TRBJ1-1,TRBV5-1,many,TGCGCCAGCAGCTCCGACAGCATCCACACTGAAGCTTTCTTT,CASSSDSIHTEAFF
NA,TRBJ1-4,TRBV12-3/TRBV12-4,many,TGTGCCAGCAGTTTAAAGGGGTTGGCAACTAATGAAAAACTGTTTTTT,CASSLKGLATNEKLFF
NA,TRBJ1-2,TRBV6-5,many,TGTGCCAGCAGTTACTCACGCCGCCTGGACTATGGCTACACCTTC,CASSYSRRLDYGYTF
NA,TRBJ2-1,TRBV7-2,NA,TGTGCCAGCAGCTTATATACACACAGGGAGTACAATGAGCAGTTCTTC,CASSLYTHREYNEQFF
TRBD1,TRBJ1-3,TRBV7-2,NA,TGTGCCAGCTTCCCTTTTGGCGGACAGGGTGGAAACACCATATATTTT,CASFPFGGQGGNTIYF
NA,TRBJ2-2,TRBV5-1,NA,TGCGCCAGCAGCACCAGACAGACCGGGGAGCTGTTTTTT,CASSTRQTGELFF
NA,TRBJ1-1,TRBV27,many,TGTGCCAGCAGTCGTCTGAACACTGAAGCTTTCTTT,CASSRLNTEAFF
TRBD2,TRBJ2-1,TRBV6-5,many,TGTGCCAGCGGGGGGGGAGTGCACGAGCAGTTCTTC,CASGGGVHEQFF
NA,TRBJ1-2,TRBV5-5,many,TGTGCCAGCAGCTTGGGGGACTATGGCTACACCTTC,CASSLGDYGYTF
NA,TRBJ2-7,TRBV5-1,many,TGCGCCAGCAGCTGGGACCCGAGCTCCTACGAGCAGTACTTC,CASSWDPSSYEQYF
NA,TRBJ1-1,TRBV5-1,NA,TGCGCCAGCAGGCTCGCCGGGACAACGAACACTGAAGCTTTCTTT,CASRLAGTTNTEAFF